This T cell receptor (beta chain) appears in the sequencing data of a study of CD4 T cell repertoires in COVID-19. Overall study findings and caveats: Between roughly 6 and 26% of SARS-CoV-2 clonotypes also appeared in SARS-CoV and/or HKU1 spike cultures.

These memory T cells were uncultured and sequenced directly after ex vivo isolation. CDR3 size: 15 residues. Trimming pared 2 bases from V and 5 bases from J, leaving 15 bases between. Germline CDR1 is SGHTA and CDR2 is FQGNSA. Remarks on this clone: What it recognizes is unknown.

This table comes from immunoSEQ multiplex PCR, and its TCRdb copy is limited to in-frame clones, with some not included. Among fewer than 100,000 clones listed, 83% were seen once. The receptor's source is a human donor who had COVID-19. Source: CD4+ T cells from peripheral blood, taken after recovery from COVID-19. The genes are TRBV7-2 and TRBJ1-2; D uncertain. The CDR3 DNA is TGTGCCAGCAGCTTATTTTATGGCTCCGGTTATGGCTACACCTTC. This sequence encodes CASSLFYGSGYGYTF.